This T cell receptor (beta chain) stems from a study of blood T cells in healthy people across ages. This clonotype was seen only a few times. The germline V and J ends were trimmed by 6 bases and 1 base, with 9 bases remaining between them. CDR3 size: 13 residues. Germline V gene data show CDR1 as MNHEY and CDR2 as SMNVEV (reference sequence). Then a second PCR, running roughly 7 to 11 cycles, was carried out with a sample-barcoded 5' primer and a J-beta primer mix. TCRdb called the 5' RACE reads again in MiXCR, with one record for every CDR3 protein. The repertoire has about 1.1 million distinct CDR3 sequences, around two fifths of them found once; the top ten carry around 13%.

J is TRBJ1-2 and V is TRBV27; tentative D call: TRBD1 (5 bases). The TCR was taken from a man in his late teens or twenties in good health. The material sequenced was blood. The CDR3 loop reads CASRRDRNYGYTF. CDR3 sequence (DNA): TGTGCCAGCAGGCGGGACCGTAACTATGGCTACACCTTC.